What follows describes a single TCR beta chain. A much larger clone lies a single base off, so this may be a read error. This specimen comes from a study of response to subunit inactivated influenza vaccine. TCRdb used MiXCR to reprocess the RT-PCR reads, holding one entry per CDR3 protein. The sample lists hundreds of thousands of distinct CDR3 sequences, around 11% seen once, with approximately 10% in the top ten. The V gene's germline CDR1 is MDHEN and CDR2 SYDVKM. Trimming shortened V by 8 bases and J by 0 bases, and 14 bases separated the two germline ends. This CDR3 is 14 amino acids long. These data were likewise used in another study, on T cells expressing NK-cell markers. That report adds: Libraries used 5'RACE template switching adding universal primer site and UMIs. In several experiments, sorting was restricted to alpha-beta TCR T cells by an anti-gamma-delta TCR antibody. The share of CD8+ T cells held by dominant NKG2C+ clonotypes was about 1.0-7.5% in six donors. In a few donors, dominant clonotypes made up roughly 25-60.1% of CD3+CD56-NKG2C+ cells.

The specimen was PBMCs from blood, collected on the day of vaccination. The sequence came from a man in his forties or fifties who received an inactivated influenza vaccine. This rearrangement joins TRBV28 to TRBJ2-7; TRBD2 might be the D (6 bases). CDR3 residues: CASGYMGGSYEQYF. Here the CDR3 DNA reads TGTGCCAGCGGATACATGGGAGGCTCCTACGAGCAGTACTTC.